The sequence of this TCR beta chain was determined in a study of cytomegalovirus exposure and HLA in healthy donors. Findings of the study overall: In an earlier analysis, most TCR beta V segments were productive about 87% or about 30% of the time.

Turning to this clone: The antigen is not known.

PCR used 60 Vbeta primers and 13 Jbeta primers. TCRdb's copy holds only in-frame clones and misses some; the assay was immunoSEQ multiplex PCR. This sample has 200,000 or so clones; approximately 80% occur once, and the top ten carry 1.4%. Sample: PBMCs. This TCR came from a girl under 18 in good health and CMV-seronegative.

For the CDR3, the DNA is TGTGCCAGCAGTTGGCCAACCAAAAACATTCAGTACTTC. Translation gives CASSWPTKNIQYF. The genes are TRBV28 and TRBJ2-4; D not resolved. Trimming shortened V by 4 bases and J by 2 bases, and 6 bases separated the two germline ends. This CDR3 spans 13 amino acids. CDR1 is MDHEN and CDR2 is SYDVKM in the germline V gene.